This T cell receptor (beta chain) was identified in a study of blood T cells in healthy people across ages (dated by TCRdb to about 2015). The study in broad terms: In model experiments, template switching captured about one uniquely barcoded TCR beta cDNA molecule for every two T cells. To track age-related changes in TCR beta repertoire diversity, the study relied on deep sequencing normalized with unique cDNA molecular identifiers. Four age groups were formed from the donors: young (average approximately 17 years), middle-aged (approximately 39), aged (roughly 58) and long-lived (approximately 78). Donors of different ages were randomly distributed across sequencing lanes to avoid experimental bias. Using the same blood draw, the study looked at two additional independent replicas of 1 million unique cDNA reads for two donors, one aged 18 to 30 and the other aged 80 or older.

Systemically healthy Caucasian individuals from Russia, around 38 in total and aged about 6 to 95 years, were included as donors. Each donor gave ten milliliters of peripheral blood, drawn into EDTA-treated Vacutainer tubes. Ficoll-Paque density-gradient centrifugation was used to isolate PBMCs, with at least 7 million per sample. Trizol reagent was used to extract total RNA from the PBMCs, yielding at least 6 micrograms per sample. For every donor, an aliquot of PBMCs went through flow cytometry to measure the percentages of naive CD45RAhigh/CD27high T cells. Points on this clonotype: Its binding antigen is unknown. No clone much larger than this one lies a single base away; base qualities are absent.

The method behind the library was 5' RACE. TCRdb records Illumina HiSeq 2500 as the sequencer. The second PCR ran for roughly 7 to 12 cycles and used a J-beta primer mix along with a sample-barcoded 5' primer. A unique molecular identifier was introduced onto each TCR beta cDNA molecule by a template-switch 5' adaptor carrying 12 random nucleotides. Each sample yielded at least 2.5 million CDR3-containing paired-end reads. The Mint cDNA synthesis kit, primed by a TRBC-specific oligonucleotide, was used to synthesize first-strand cDNA from all RNA. Following uracil-DNA glycosylase treatment, a first 18-cycle PCR with universal primers M1SS and BC2_uni_R was performed on all cDNA. In the paper's pipeline: Each sample was normalized by randomly selecting 1 million high-quality reads, each carrying a distinct molecular identifier. Instead of being binned into consensus sequences, reads that shared molecular identifiers were thrown out. MiTCR, set to a Q25 quality threshold and the strictest error-elimination algorithm, was used for CDR3 identification, clonotype clustering and error correction. A nonparametric unseen species model with Euler transformation was used to estimate lower-bound total TCR beta diversity. The public reads were reprocessed in TCRdb via fastp at Q25 and MiXCR, keeping in-frame beta chains. Each CDR3 protein gets just one entry, which takes the most common genes and DNA from the rows behind it. These V and J calls derive from TCRdb rather than the authors' analysis. The sample records 1.5 million to 1.8 million distinct CDR3 sequences, around 40% of which are singletons. The ten largest make up around 4% of the sample.

The study at large found these results: Compared with the aged group, the long-lived group had more naive CD4+ T cells, fewer expanded clones and increased TCR diversity, a pattern suggesting age selection. Bulk unsorted PBMC profiling prevented conclusive comparison of naive and antigen-experienced compartments. Estimates of total diversity based on one million sequenced T cells were regarded as lower bounds and as underestimates. Because the CMV infection status of the donors was unknown, age-related changes in expanded clonotypes may potentially have been confounded. A strong correlation was found between observed TCR beta diversity and the percentage of naive T cells measured by flow cytometry. Observed TCR beta diversity per million T cells fell roughly linearly with age, and a significant reduction was already apparent by age around 40.

The TCR comes from a woman aged 18-29 years in good health. The sequencing sample was made of blood.

In nucleotides, the sequence is TGCAGTGCTAGCCTAGCGGGAAGGCGGGAGACCCAGTTCTTC. The translation is CSASLAGRRETQFF. The V gene is TRBV20-1 and the J gene is TRBJ2-1; 9 bases in between match TRBD2. Via the germline V gene (reference sequence), CDR1 is DFQATT and CDR2 SNEGSKA. For this chain, trimming is 3 bases at the V end and 13 bases at the J end, and the number of junction bases without a gene match is 13. The CDR3, from cysteine to phenylalanine, totals 14 residues. Of the read, only the CDR3 DNA is kept; its 42 bases are in frame from base 1.